This TCR beta chain was recovered during a study of neurological immune-mediated disorders. The cDNA was generated through 5'RACE incorporating 10-nucleotide random UMIs. Each CDR3 protein gets one entry after TCRdb re-called the 5' RACE reads with MiXCR. The repertoire includes tens of thousands of distinct CDR3 sequences, 3.5% of them detected once, and under 3.5% sits in the top ten. The germline V gene has CDR1 SGDLS and CDR2 YYNGEE. V was cut by 2 bases and J by 8 bases, with 13 bases left in between. This CDR3 comprises 14 residues. This clonotype was detected many times. The V call is TRBV9, the J call TRBJ2-2; D ambiguous. The clonotype comes from a woman aged 25 to 45 with multiple sclerosis. The source material was PBMCs. The CDR3 loop reads CASSVVGSQGELFF. CDR3 coding DNA: TGTGCCAGCAGCGTCGTCGGGTCCCAAGGGGAGCTGTTTTTT.